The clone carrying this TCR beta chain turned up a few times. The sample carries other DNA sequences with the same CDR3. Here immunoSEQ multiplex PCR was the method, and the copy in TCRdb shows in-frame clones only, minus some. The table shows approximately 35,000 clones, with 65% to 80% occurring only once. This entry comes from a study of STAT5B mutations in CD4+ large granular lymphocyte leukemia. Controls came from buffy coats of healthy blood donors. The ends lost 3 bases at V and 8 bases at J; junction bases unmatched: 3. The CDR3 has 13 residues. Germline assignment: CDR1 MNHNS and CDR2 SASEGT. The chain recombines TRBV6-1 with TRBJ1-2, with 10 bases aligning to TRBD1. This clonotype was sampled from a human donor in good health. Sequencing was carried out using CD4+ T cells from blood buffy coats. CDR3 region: CASSDRDRGGYTF. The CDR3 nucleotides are TGTGCCAGCAGTGATCGGGACAGGGGCGGCTACACCTTC.